Listed below are T cell receptor beta chains from one sample, sequenced in a study of identical twins. A single record per CDR3 protein comes from TCRdb applying MiXCR to the 5' RACE reads. This sample has over 500,000 distinct CDR3 sequences, with 22% found just once. These same data were also listed under a study on T cells expressing NK-cell markers.

Material: CD4+ T cells sorted from blood. The receptors were sampled from a woman younger than 35 in good health. Both conserved end residues are part of each CDR3. Fields, in order: clone size, V gene, J gene, D gene, CDR3 length, CDR3 protein, CDR3 DNA. The D gene is left open where the match is weak. Rows may omit the clone size; those that give it use once, few, many or a size class.

>few|TRBV20-1|TRBJ1-1|NA|12
CSARGPQGEAFF
TGCAGTGCTAGAGGGCCTCAGGGAGAAGCTTTCTTT
>few|TRBV29-1|TRBJ2-1|TRBD2|16
CSVEGGTSGDYNEQFF
TGCAGCGTTGAAGGCGGGACTAGCGGGGACTACAATGAGCAGTTCTTC
>few|TRBV5-1|TRBJ2-6|TRBD1|17
CASSFRQGNSGANVLTF
TGCGCCAGCAGCTTCCGACAGGGAAACTCTGGGGCCAACGTCCTGACTTTC
>few|TRBV6-5|TRBJ2-1|NA|12
CASSGNSGQQFF
TGTGCCAGCAGTGGAAATAGCGGACAGCAGTTCTTC
>NA|TRBV20-1|TRBJ2-7|TRBD2|16
CSARSRTSGRWGEQYF
TGCAGTGCTAGATCGCGGACTAGCGGGAGGTGGGGCGAGCAGTACTTC
>NA|TRBV7-2|TRBJ2-3|NA|14
CASSLGDTRNTQYF
TGTGCCAGCAGCTTGGGGGACACTCGTAATACGCAGTATTTT
>few|TRBV5-1|TRBJ2-3|NA|15
CASAVGSGHTDTQYF
TGCGCCAGCGCAGTGGGGAGCGGACACACAGATACGCAGTATTTT
>NA|TRBV6-5|TRBJ2-2|NA|16
CASSYSAGANTGELFF
TGTGCCAGCAGTTACTCTGCAGGAGCAAACACCGGGGAGCTGTTTTTT
>NA|TRBV29-1|TRBJ2-7|NA|11
CSGGPYNEQYF
TGCAGCGGGGGTCCCTACAATGAGCAGTACTTC
>NA|TRBV6-5|TRBJ2-3|NA|16
CASSYSVRPSTDSQYF
TGTGCCAGCAGTTACTCTGTGCGGCCTAGCACAGATTCGCAGTATTTT
>once|TRBV6-1|TRBJ2-7|NA|16
CASRPALGIGAPVQYF
TGTGCCAGCAGGCCAGCCTTAGGGATCGGGGCCCCGGTGCAGTACTTC
>few|TRBV20-1|TRBJ2-5|TRBD2|14
CSARVRGDQETQYF
TGCAGTGCCCGGGTCCGGGGGGACCAAGAGACCCAGTACTTC
>NA|TRBV20-1|TRBJ1-5|NA|16
CSARDPGGYSNQPQHF
TGCAGTGCTAGAGACCCGGGAGGTTATAGCAATCAGCCCCAGCATTTT
>few|TRBV10-2|TRBJ2-7|TRBD2|15
CASSEGTSATYEQYF
TGCGCCAGCAGTGAAGGGACTAGCGCGACCTACGAGCAGTACTTC
>few|TRBV7-9|TRBJ2-1|NA|14
CASSPGTVSNEQFF
TGTGCCAGCAGCCCCGGCACCGTCTCGAATGAGCAGTTCTTC
>few|TRBV7-6|TRBJ1-6|NA|13
CASSLDKGSPLHF
TGTGCCAGCAGCTTAGATAAAGGATCACCCCTCCACTTT
>NA|TRBV3-1|TRBJ2-1|NA|16
CASSPRLDSSYNEQFF
TGTGCCAGCAGCCCCCGACTAGACAGCTCCTACAATGAGCAGTTCTTC
>NA|TRBV6-2/TRBV6-3|TRBJ1-2|NA|12
CASSYALWGYTF
TGTGCCAGCAGTTACGCGCTCTGGGGCTACACCTTC
>NA|TRBV6-2/TRBV6-3|TRBJ2-7|TRBD2|16
CASSYSLTSVTYEQYF
TGTGCCAGCAGTTACTCGCTTACTAGCGTTACCTACGAGCAGTACTTC
>NA|TRBV2|TRBJ2-3|NA|15
CASRSLQEYTDTQYF
TGTGCCAGCAGATCCCTCCAGGAATACACAGATACGCAGTATTTT